The 27 T cell receptor beta chains given below trace back to one sample, sequenced in a study of blood T cell repertoires in COVID-19. Some clones are missing from TCRdb's copy, which holds only in-frame ones; the method was immunoSEQ multiplex PCR. The table has some 380,000 clones, around 90% seen once. The sequenced material came from PBMCs or T cells enriched from blood (not recorded which). Receptors were obtained from a woman aged 40 to 50 with acute COVID-19.

J is TRBJ2-3 and V is TRBV12-5; tentatively, D is TRBD2 (6 bases). Looked up from germline, CDR1 is LGHNT and CDR2 is FRNRAP. The length of the CDR3 is 14 residues. V was shortened by 7 bases and J by 2 bases, with 13 bases between the two germline ends. As DNA, the CDR3 is TGTGCTAGTGCCACAGCGGGCCACACAGATACGCAGTATTTT. This encodes CASATAGHTDTQYF. Using reference TRBV12-5 and TRBJ2-3 for the parts outside the CDR3, the full variable domain is DARVTQTPRHKVTEMGQEVTMRCQPILGHNTVFWYRQTMMQGLELLAYFRNRAPLDDSGMPKDRFSAEMPDATLATLKIQPSEPRDSAVYFCASATAGHTDTQYFGPGTRLTVL.

V gene TRBV24-1 combines with J gene TRBJ2-1; 8 bases line up with TRBD1. This CDR3 is built from 15 residues. Looked up from germline, CDR1 is KGHDR and CDR2 is SFDVKD. Germline trimming cut 4 bases from V and 6 bases from J; bases unmatched to any gene: 7. The CDR3 is CATSDPGQAGNEQFF. CDR3 DNA: TGTGCCACCAGTGACCCGGGACAGGCGGGCAATGAGCAGTTCTTC.

V and J are TRBV2 and TRBJ1-1, with a possible D match to TRBD1 (6 bases). This CDR3 contains 12 residues. Trimming took off 8 bases at V and 1 base at J, with 8 bases between the two ends. The V gene's germline CDR1 is SNHLY and CDR2 FYNNEI. The CDR3 sequence: CASVQGNTEAFF. As DNA, the CDR3 is TGTGCCAGCGTACAGGGGAACACTGAAGCTTTCTTT.

The chain links TRBV7-6 to TRBJ2-7; a weak D match, TRBD1 (6 bases). The CDR3 length is 14 residues. Per germline, CDR1 SGHVS and CDR2 FNYEAQ. Trimming left V 2 bases short and J 4 bases short, with 12 bases between. In DNA, the CDR3 is TGTGCCAGCAGCTTACAGGGGATGTGGTACGAGCAGTACTTC. Protein: CASSLQGMWYEQYF.

The gene calls are TRBV3-1 (or the pseudogene TRBV3-2) and TRBJ1-2; D ambiguous. The CDR3 has 12 amino acids. Trimming removed 2 bases at V and 8 bases at J, with 9 bases between. CDR1 is LGHDT, CDR2 YNNKEL, per germline (reference sequence). CDR3 DNA: TGTGCCAGCAGCCAATCGATCGGGGGCTACACCTTC. Its protein is CASSQSIGGYTF.

The rearrangement joins TRBV6-5 to TRBJ2-5, with TRBD2 identical over 7 bases. Trimming cost V 4 bases and J 6 bases; bases outside gene matches: 8. Germline V CDR1 and CDR2: MNHEY, SVGAGI. The CDR3 totals 14 residues. The CDR3 protein is CASSSIGEGKTQYF. As DNA, the CDR3 is TGTGCCAGCAGTTCGATCGGGGAGGGGAAGACCCAGTACTTC.

This clone showed up just once. The V call is TRBV3-1 (or the pseudogene TRBV3-2), the J call TRBJ1-2; 7 bases are shared with TRBD1. V was pared by 2 bases and J by 1 base, with 7 bases of the junction left unmatched. CDR3 length: 16 amino acids. From germline, CDR1 is LGHDT and CDR2 YNNKEL (reference sequence). This CDR3 is CASSQSGTVINYGYTF. The DNA for the CDR3 is TGTGCCAGCAGCCAATCCGGGACAGTCATTAACTATGGCTACACCTTC.

This clone came up a few times. V gene TRBV27 combines with J gene TRBJ2-3; 7 bases agree with TRBD2. The CDR3 extends over 15 amino acids. Germline CDR1 reads MNHEY; CDR2 reads SMNVEV (reference sequence). V was clipped by 3 bases and J by 1 base; unmatched bases: 4. Here the CDR3 DNA reads TGTGCCAGCAGTTTTGCGGCGGGGGGCACAGATACGCAGTATTTT. Protein product: CASSFAAGGTDTQYF.

J is TRBJ1-4 and V is TRBV3-1 (or the pseudogene TRBV3-2); 9 bases agree with TRBD1. Germline CDR1 and CDR2: LGHDT and YNNKEL (reference sequence). This CDR3 region has 15 residues. Unmatched junction bases numbered 7, after V lost 4 bases and J lost 7 bases. The DNA of the CDR3 is TGTGCCAGCAGCCCGAGGACAGGGGCAAGTGAAAAACTGTTTTTT. This codes for CASSPRTGASEKLFF.

The chain links TRBV11-3 to TRBJ2-7; no clear D gene. V dropped 0 bases and J dropped 8 bases, with 11 bases sitting between them. The germline V gene has CDR1 SGHNT and CDR2 YENEEA. This CDR3 comprises 13 residues. CDR3: CASSLDANTKQYF. The CDR3 region has the DNA TGTGCCAGCAGCTTAGACGCTAATACGAAGCAGTACTTC.

V gene TRBV2 combines with J gene TRBJ2-2, with TRBD1 matching 8 bases. Germline V CDR1 and CDR2: SNHLY, FYNNEI. Trimming at V came to 6 bases and at J to 3 bases, leaving 9 bases not matched to a gene. The CDR3 loop spans 16 amino acids. The CDR3 loop is CASRQDRGEDTGELFF. The CDR3 DNA reads TGTGCCAGCAGGCAAGACAGGGGTGAGGACACCGGGGAGCTGTTTTTT.

The chain employs TRBV18 and TRBJ1-4; D is ambiguous. The V gene's germline CDR1 is KGHSH and CDR2 LQKENI. The CDR3 length is 15 residues. V lost 3 bases and J lost 5, with 13 bases in between. The CDR3, as DNA: TGTGCCAGCTCACCTTTTGGGCCGCCGAATGAAAAACTGTTTTTT. It specifies CASSPFGPPNEKLFF.

The chain recombines TRBV9 with TRBJ1-6; no definite D call. Germline CDR1 and CDR2: SGDLS and YYNGEE. The V and J ends lost 7 bases and 6 bases respectively, with 8 bases between them. This CDR3 has 12 amino acids. DNA of the CDR3: TGTGCCAGCGGGCGGGGTAATTCACCCCTCCACTTT. Amino acid sequence: CASGRGNSPLHF.

J is TRBJ1-6 and V is TRBV2; D might be TRBD1 (5 bases). This CDR3 contains 15 residues. CDR1 and CDR2 (germline): SNHLY, FYNNEI. Trimming left V 1 base short and J 8 bases short, with 12 bases between. CDR3 in DNA: TGTGCCAGCAGTGAAGACCAGGGAAGGTATTCACCCCTCCACTTT. Protein: CASSEDQGRYSPLHF. Using reference TRBV2 and TRBJ1-6 for the parts outside the CDR3, the full variable domain is EPEVTQTPSHQVTQMGQEVILRCVPISNHLYFYWYRQILGQKVEFLVSFYNNEISEKSEIFDDQFSVERPDGSNFTLKIRSTKLEDSAMYFCASSEDQGRYSPLHFGNGTRLTVT.

The chain is built from TRBV29-1 and TRBJ2-1, with 7 bases that match TRBD2. Germline values: CDR1 SQVTM, CDR2 ANQGSEA. V was clipped by 6 bases and J by 14 bases; unmatched bases: 10. The CDR3 extends over 11 amino acids. CDR3 DNA sequence: TGCAGCGTGGGGGTAGGCGGGGGTAAGTTCTTC. Translated, it gives CSVGVGGGKFF.

This clone was recorded once. The V gene is TRBV21-1, the J gene TRBJ2-2; the table's D call, TRBD1, has no DNA check behind it. TRBV21-1 is reported as a pseudogene. This CDR3 is built from 16 residues. The CDR3 reads CASSPPQGQPTGELFF. CDR3 sequence (DNA): TGTGCCAGCAGCCCCCCTCAGGGGCAGCCCACCGGGGAGCTGTTTTTT.

This rearrangement joins TRBV30 to TRBJ1-1; maybe TRBD1 (6 bases). The length of the CDR3 is 13 residues. Trimming stripped 1 base from V and 10 bases from J, with 16 bases between. CDR1 GTSNPN and CDR2 SVGIG come from the germline V gene (reference sequence). The CDR3 sequence: CAWSARSGDRAFF. In DNA form, the CDR3 reads TGTGCCTGGAGTGCCCGTTCAGGGGATAGAGCTTTCTTT.

The gene calls are TRBV19 and TRBJ1-4; D remains ambiguous. Trimming removed 3 bases from V and 3 bases from J, with 17 bases in between. The CDR3 loop spans 17 amino acids. The V gene's germline CDR1 is LNHDA and CDR2 SQIVND (reference sequence). CDR3 region: CASSMVEPGIANEKLFF. As DNA, the CDR3 is TGTGCCAGTAGTATGGTAGAGCCGGGTATAGCTAATGAAAAACTGTTTTTT.

The chain joins TRBV30 to TRBJ1-4; 11 nucleotides match TRBD1. Unmatched junction bases numbered 0, after V lost 1 base and J lost 5 bases. Per germline, CDR1 GTSNPN and CDR2 SVGIG (reference sequence). CDR3 length: 14 residues. The CDR3: CAWSGTGGNEKLFF. CDR3 bases: TGTGCCTGGAGTGGGACAGGGGGCAATGAAAAACTGTTTTTT.

The chain employs TRBV9 and TRBJ1-4, with TRBD1 matching 10 bases. V was clipped by 3 bases and J by 6 bases; unmatched bases: 5. CDR3 length equals 15 residues. The germline CDR1 and CDR2 sequences are SGDLS and YYNGEE. The CDR3 bases are TGTGCCAGCAGCGAGACAGGGGGCCTGCATGAAAAACTGTTTTTT. It is translated as CASSETGGLHEKLFF.

This chain connects TRBV15 to TRBJ2-5, with TRBD1 as a possible D gene (6 bases). This CDR3 has 16 amino acids. Germline values: CDR1 LNHNV, CDR2 YYDKDF (reference sequence). The V gene lost 0 bases and the J gene lost 3 bases, with 14 bases spanning the gap. The CDR3 sequence is CATSRDVGTQKETQYF. The DNA of the CDR3 is TGTGCCACCAGCAGAGATGTGGGGACACAGAAAGAGACCCAGTACTTC. Full variable domain (remainder filled in from reference TRBV15 and TRBJ2-5): DAMVIQNPRYQVTQFGKPVTLSCSQTLNHNVMYWYQQKSSQAPKLLFHYYDKDFNNEADTPDNFQSRRPNTSFCFLDIRSPGLGDTAMYLCATSRDVGTQKETQYFGPGTRLLVL.

The chain joins TRBV4-2 to TRBJ1-3; possible D gene TRBD1, 6 bases. The CDR3 loop spans 16 amino acids. The germline gives CDR1 LGHNA, CDR2 YNFKEQ. Trimming removed 4 bases from V and 0 bases from J, with 13 bases in between. CDR3 protein: CASSLEQGGSGNTIYF. The CDR3 DNA sequence: TGTGCCAGCAGCCTAGAACAGGGTGGCTCTGGAAACACCATATATTTT.

The chain is built from TRBV30 and TRBJ1-5; 7 bases line up with TRBD1. CDR3 length: 14 amino acids. The V and J ends lost 4 bases and 5 bases, in that order; junction bases with no gene match: 8. CDR1 is GTSNPN, CDR2 SVGIG, per germline (reference sequence). As DNA, the CDR3 is TGTGCCTGGAACACAGGGGACATGTATCAGCCCCAGCATTTT. Its translation is CAWNTGDMYQPQHF. Full variable domain (outside the CDR3, taken from reference TRBV30 and TRBJ1-5): SQTIHQWPATLVQPVGSPLSLECTVEGTSNPNLYWYRQAAGRGLQLLFYSVGIGQISSEVPQNLSASRPQDRQFILSSKKLLLSDSGFYLCAWNTGDMYQPQHFGDGTRLSIL.

This rearrangement joins TRBV3-1 (or the pseudogene TRBV3-2) to TRBJ2-7, with D perhaps matching TRBD2 (7 bases). V was cut by 6 bases and J by 4 bases, with 13 bases left in between. The CDR3 sequence is 13 residues long. The germline CDR1 and CDR2 sequences are LGHDT and YNNKEL (reference sequence). This CDR3 reads CASSGGGAYEQYF. CDR3 nucleotide sequence: TGTGCCAGCAGTGGTGGGGGGGCATACGAGCAGTACTTC.

J is TRBJ1-4 and V is TRBV14; D is perhaps TRBD1 (5 bases). From germline, CDR1 is SGHDN and CDR2 FVKESK. V lost 6 bases, J lost 0 bases, and 11 bases lay in between. The CDR3 runs 15 residues. The CDR3 DNA is TGTGCCAGCAGTCGACAGACTGCAACTAATGAAAAACTGTTTTTT. Its translation: CASSRQTATNEKLFF. Based on the CDR3 plus reference TRBV14 and TRBJ1-4, the full variable domain is EAGVTQFPSHSVIEKGQTVTLRCDPISGHDNLYWYRRVMGKEIKFLLHFVKESKQDESGMPNNRFLAERTGGTYSTLKVQPAELEDSGVYFCASSRQTATNEKLFFGSGTQLSVL.

This clone was counted between two and nine times. The chain joins TRBV30 to TRBJ1-6; 10 bases agree with TRBD1. CDR1 GTSNPN and CDR2 SVGIG come from the germline V gene (reference sequence). With V trimmed by 2 bases and J by 10 bases, 8 bases remained unmatched. This CDR3 has 15 residues. CDR3 in DNA: TGTGCCTGGAGTTATACCGGGACAGGGGACTCACCCCTCCACTTT. The encoded protein is CAWSYTGTGDSPLHF. Full variable domain (missing parts from reference TRBV30 and TRBJ1-6): SQTIHQWPATLVQPVGSPLSLECTVEGTSNPNLYWYRQAAGRGLQLLFYSVGIGQISSEVPQNLSASRPQDRQFILSSKKLLLSDSGFYLCAWSYTGTGDSPLHFGNGTRLTVT.

The table lists this clone with a count of one. The chain recombines TRBV5-1 with TRBJ1-3; maybe TRBD1 (5 bases). CDR1 is SGHRS, CDR2 YFSETQ, per germline. This CDR3 contains 14 residues. Trimming removed 5 bases from V and 4 bases from J, with 13 bases in between. The CDR3 spells CASRLGDAGNTIYF. The CDR3 DNA reads TGCGCCAGCAGGTTAGGGGATGCCGGAAACACCATATATTTT. The full variable domain, in which reference TRBV5-1 and TRBJ1-3 provide the parts outside the CDR3, is KAGVTQTPRYLIKTRGQQVTLSCSPISGHRSVSWYQQTPGQGLQFLFEYFSETQRNKGNFPGRFSGRQFSNSRSEMNVSTLELGDSALYLCASRLGDAGNTIYFGEGSWLTVV.